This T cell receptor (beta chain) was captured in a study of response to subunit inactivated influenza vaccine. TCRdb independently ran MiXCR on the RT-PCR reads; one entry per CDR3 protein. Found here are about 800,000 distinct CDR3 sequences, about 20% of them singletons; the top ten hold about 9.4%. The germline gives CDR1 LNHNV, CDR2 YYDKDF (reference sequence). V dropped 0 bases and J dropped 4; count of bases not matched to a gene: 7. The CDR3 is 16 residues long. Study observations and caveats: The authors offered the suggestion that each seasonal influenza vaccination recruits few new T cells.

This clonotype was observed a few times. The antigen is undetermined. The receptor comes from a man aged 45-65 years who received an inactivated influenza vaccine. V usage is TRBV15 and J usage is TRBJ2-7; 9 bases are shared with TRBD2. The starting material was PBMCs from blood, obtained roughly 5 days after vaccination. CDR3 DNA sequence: TGTGCCACCAGCAGAGATAGGGCTAGCGGGGCATACGAGCAGTACTTC. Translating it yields CATSRDRASGAYEQYF.